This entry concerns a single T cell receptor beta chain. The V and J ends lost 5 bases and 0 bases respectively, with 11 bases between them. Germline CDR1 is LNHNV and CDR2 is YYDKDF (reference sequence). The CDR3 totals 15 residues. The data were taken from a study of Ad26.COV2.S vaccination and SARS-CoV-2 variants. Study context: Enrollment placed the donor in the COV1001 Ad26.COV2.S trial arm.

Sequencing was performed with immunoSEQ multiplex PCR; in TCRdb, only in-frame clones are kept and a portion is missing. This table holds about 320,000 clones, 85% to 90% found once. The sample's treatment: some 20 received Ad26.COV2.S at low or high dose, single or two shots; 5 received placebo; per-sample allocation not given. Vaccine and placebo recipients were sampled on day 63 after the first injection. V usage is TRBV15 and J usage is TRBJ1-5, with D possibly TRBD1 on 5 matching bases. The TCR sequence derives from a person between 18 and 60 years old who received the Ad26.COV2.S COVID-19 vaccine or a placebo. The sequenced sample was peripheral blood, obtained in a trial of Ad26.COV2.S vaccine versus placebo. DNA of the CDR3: TGTGCCACCAGCCGGACACGAAATAGCAATCAGCCCCAGCATTTT. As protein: CATSRTRNSNQPQHF.